This T cell receptor (beta chain) was sequenced for a study of PD-L1 blockade in urothelial cancer. About the study: Analyzed time points were 3 weeks (second dose) and 6 weeks after therapy began. Per blood sample, T cells had a median of approximately 150,000. General study findings and limits: Clonality of blood TCR below the median before treatment predicted better survival.

Turning to this clone: What it recognizes is unknown.

The data were produced by immunoSEQ multiplex PCR, yet TCRdb's version contains in-frame clones alone and is incomplete. The table includes some 22,000 clones, around 91% detected once. The CDR3 runs to 13 residues. CDR1 and CDR2 (germline): SQVTM, ANQGSEA. The V gene end was trimmed by 5 bases and the J gene end by 4 bases; junction bases not matched to a gene: 7. This receptor was obtained from a woman between 55 and 75 years old with urothelial cancer. Sample: PBMCs, taken around atezolizumab (anti-PD-L1) treatment. The chain carries TRBV29-1 and TRBJ1-2, with 7 bases lining up with TRBD1. CDR3 protein: CSVSTGVGYGYTF. The CDR3, as DNA: TGCAGCGTTTCTACAGGGGTAGGCTATGGCTACACCTTC.